The T cell receptor (beta chain) described here comes from a study of blood T cell repertoires in COVID-19. Generated by immunoSEQ multiplex PCR, the TCRdb table keeps only in-frame clones and is missing some. The table shows tens of thousands of clones, with around 90% occurring only once. Germline-derived CDR1 and CDR2 are MNHNS and SASEGT. The V end was cut by 2 bases, the J end by 0 bases, with 8 bases between. This CDR3 spans 15 amino acids. The receptor was isolated from a man aged 50 to 59 with acute or convalescent COVID-19. The sample taken for sequencing was peripheral blood. The V call is TRBV6-1, the J call TRBJ1-3; D gene uncertain. In DNA, the CDR3 is TGTGCCAGCAGTGAACTTTTGAGCTCTGGAAACACCATATATTTT. This codes for CASSELLSSGNTIYF.